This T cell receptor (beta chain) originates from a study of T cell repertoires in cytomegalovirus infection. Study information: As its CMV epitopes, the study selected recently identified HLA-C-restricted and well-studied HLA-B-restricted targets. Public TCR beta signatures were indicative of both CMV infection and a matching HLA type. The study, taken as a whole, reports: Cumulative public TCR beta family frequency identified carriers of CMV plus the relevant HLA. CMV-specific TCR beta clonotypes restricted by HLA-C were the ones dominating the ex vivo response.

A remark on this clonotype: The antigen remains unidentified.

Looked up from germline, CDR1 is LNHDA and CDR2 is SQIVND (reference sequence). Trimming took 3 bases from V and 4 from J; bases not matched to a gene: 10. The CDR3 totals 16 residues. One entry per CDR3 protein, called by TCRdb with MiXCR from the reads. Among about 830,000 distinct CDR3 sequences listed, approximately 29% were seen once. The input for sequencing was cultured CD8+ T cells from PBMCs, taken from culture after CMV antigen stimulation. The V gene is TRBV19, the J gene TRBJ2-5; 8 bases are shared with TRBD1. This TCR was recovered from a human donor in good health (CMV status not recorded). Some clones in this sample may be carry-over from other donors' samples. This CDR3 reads CASSILFQGARETQYF. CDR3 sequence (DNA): TGTGCCAGTAGTATTCTGTTTCAGGGGGCGAGAGAGACCCAGTACTTC.